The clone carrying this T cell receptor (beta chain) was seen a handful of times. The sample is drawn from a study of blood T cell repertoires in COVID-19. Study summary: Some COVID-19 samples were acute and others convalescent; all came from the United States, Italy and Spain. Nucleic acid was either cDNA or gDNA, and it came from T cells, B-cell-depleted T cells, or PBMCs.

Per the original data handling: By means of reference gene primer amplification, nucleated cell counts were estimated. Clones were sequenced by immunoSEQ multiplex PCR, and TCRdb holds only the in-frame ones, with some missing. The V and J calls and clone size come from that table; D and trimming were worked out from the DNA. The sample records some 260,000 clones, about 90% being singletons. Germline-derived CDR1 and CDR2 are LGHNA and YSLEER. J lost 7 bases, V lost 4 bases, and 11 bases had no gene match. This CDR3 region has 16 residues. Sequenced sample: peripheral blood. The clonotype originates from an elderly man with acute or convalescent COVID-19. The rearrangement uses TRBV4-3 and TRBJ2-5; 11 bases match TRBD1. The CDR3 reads CASSLGQGTGGGTQYF. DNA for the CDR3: TGCGCCAGCAGCCTTGGGCAGGGGACAGGGGGTGGGACCCAGTACTTC.